A single sample is the source of the 9 T cell receptor beta chains below, sequenced in a study of T-cell reconstitution after alpha-beta-depleted transplantation in children. Molecular barcoding with unique molecular identifiers was used for the TCRbeta library. TCRdb reanalysed the PCR reads using MiXCR and keeps one entry per CDR3 protein. Of approximately 1,000,000 distinct CDR3 sequences listed, about 30% were seen once; the top ten hold under 30%. The sequencing used PBMCs, mostly from graft donor cells, collected 360 days after TCRalphabeta/CD19-depleted stem cell transplant. The receptors were sampled from a boy under three years old who had a stem cell transplant for SCID, so the T cells may come from the graft donor.

Only a few counts were recorded for this clonotype. This chain uses TRBV29-1 with TRBJ2-1; the D is unclear. Trimming took 6 bases from V and 9 from J, leaving 15 bases between them. Germline V gene sequence: CDR1 SQVTM, CDR2 ANQGSEA. CDR3 length equals 12 residues. CDR3 sequence (DNA): TGCAGCGTCGAACTTAGTCACGGTGAGCAGTTCTTC. As protein: CSVELSHGEQFF.

This clonotype was recorded a few times. This chain connects TRBV7-7 to TRBJ2-5; D possibly corresponds to TRBD1 (5 bases). Germline V gene data show CDR1 as SSHAT and CDR2 as FNYEAQ (reference sequence). V shed 5 bases and J shed 7 bases, with 23 bases lying between them. This CDR3 is 16 amino acids long. In nucleotides, the CDR3 is TGTGCCAGCAGCCCAAAAGGGGTTAACAACCCCGGGACCCAGTACTTC. Translating it yields CASSPKGVNNPGTQYF.

This clonotype has more than one count but fewer than ten. This chain joins TRBV29-1 and TRBJ2-3, with unresolved D. The CDR3 loop spans 14 amino acids. The V and J ends lost 7 bases and 1 base respectively, with 15 bases between them. Germline V gene sequence: CDR1 SQVTM, CDR2 ANQGSEA. Here the CDR3 DNA reads TGCAGCGCCGCGCCTGGTTTAGGCACAGATACGCAGTATTTT. Its protein product is CSAAPGLGTDTQYF.

This clonotype was recorded a few times. The chain's CDR3 is CASSPGQGARRSYGYTF. The CDR3 DNA is TGTGCCAGCAGCCCCGGACAGGGGGCGCGTCGGAGCTATGGCTACACCTTC. The V gene is TRBV5-6, the J gene TRBJ1-2, with TRBD1 identical over 11 bases. The J segment lost 4 bases and the V segment lost 4 bases, leaving 12 bases of the junction unmatched. Germline V gives CDR1 SGHDT, CDR2 YYEEEE. The length of the CDR3 is 17 residues.

This rearrangement joins TRBV6-5 to TRBJ1-2; D unresolved. Trimming shortened V by 0 bases and J by 2 bases, and 13 bases separated the two germline ends. The CDR3 totals 16 residues. From germline, CDR1 is MNHEY and CDR2 SVGAGI. Written as DNA, the CDR3 is TGTGCCAGCAGTTACTCGATGGCAGGCTCGAACTATGGCTACACCTTC. As protein: CASSYSMAGSNYGYTF.

The rearrangement links TRBV4-3 to TRBJ2-7; D is perhaps TRBD1 or TRBD2 (5 bases each). The germline gives CDR1 LGHNA, CDR2 YSLEER. Trimming took off 4 bases at V and 2 bases at J, with 12 bases between the two ends. The CDR3 has 14 residues. CDR3 bases: TGCGCCAGCAGCCTGGGGGAGTGGGCCTACGAGCAGTACTTC. It yields the protein CASSLGEWAYEQYF.

V gene TRBV9 combines with J gene TRBJ2-5; D possibly uses TRBD1 or TRBD2 (5 bases each). The CDR3 has 15 residues. The V and J ends lost 2 bases and 2 bases respectively, with 13 bases between them. The V gene's germline CDR1 is SGDLS and CDR2 YYNGEE. CDR3 loop: CASSVSVGAQETQYF. The CDR3 DNA sequence: TGTGCCAGCAGCGTCTCGGTCGGGGCGCAAGAGACCCAGTACTTC.

The chain links TRBV12-3 or TRBV12-4 to TRBJ1-6; 10 bases match TRBD1. CDR3 length: 18 amino acids. Trimming at V came to 3 bases and at J to 6 bases, leaving 11 bases not matched to a gene. The DNA of the CDR3 is TGTGCCAGCAGTTTTTCGGGACAGGGGTTTTTTGGTAATTCACCCCTCCACTTT. Translating gives CASSFSGQGFFGNSPLHF.

The table lists this clonotype with a few counts. This rearrangement joins TRBV29-1 to TRBJ1-1; weak D call: TRBD1 (5 bases). This CDR3 comprises 10 residues. The germline V gene has CDR1 SQVTM and CDR2 ANQGSEA. V lost 6 bases and J lost 10, with 12 bases in between. As DNA, the CDR3 is TGCAGCGTCGCTCGGGACCGAGCTTTCTTT. Translating it yields CSVARDRAFF.